Each of the 19 T cell receptor beta chains below was sequenced from the same sample in a study of Ad26.COV2.S vaccination and SARS-CoV-2 variants. Method: immunoSEQ multiplex PCR; TCRdb's copy keeps in-frame clones and lacks some. The profile shows around 450,000 clones, approximately 90% of them singletons. Treatment meaning: over 15 received Ad26.COV2.S at low or high dose, single or two shots; about 5 received placebo; per-sample allocation not given. Day 63 after the first injection of vaccine or placebo was the sampling time. The sample in question was peripheral blood, obtained in a trial of Ad26.COV2.S vaccine versus placebo. The receptors originated from a person between 18 and 65 years old who received the Ad26.COV2.S COVID-19 vaccine or a placebo.

The chain links TRBV3-1 (or the pseudogene TRBV3-2) to TRBJ1-5; D ambiguous. The CDR3 contains 15 residues. V lost 3 bases, J lost 1 base, and 10 bases lay in between. Per germline, CDR1 LGHDT and CDR2 YNNKEL (reference sequence). In nucleotides, the CDR3 is TGTGCCAGCAGCCAGGGCCCGCGGAGCAATCAGCCCCAGCATTTT. It yields the protein CASSQGPRSNQPQHF.

The chain links TRBV11-2 to TRBJ2-1; D might be TRBD2 (5 bases). This CDR3 contains 14 residues. Germline CDR1 and CDR2: SGHAT and FQNNGV. V lost 5 bases to trimming and J lost 7 bases, with 15 bases between them. In nucleotides, the CDR3 is TGTGCCAGCAGCCCTACTAGTGGCGGGAATGAGCAGTTCTTC. It encodes CASSPTSGGNEQFF.

The V call is TRBV9, the J call TRBJ2-2, with 8 bases lining up with TRBD2. This CDR3 comprises 16 residues. V was clipped by 2 bases and J by 8 bases; unmatched bases: 11. CDR1 and CDR2 from the germline V gene are SGDLS and YYNGEE. The CDR3 nucleotides are TGTGCCAGCAGCGTGGACCTAGCGGGTATCATGGGGGAGCTGTTTTTT. Translated: CASSVDLAGIMGELFF. Drawing the rest from reference TRBV9 and TRBJ2-2, the complete variable domain is DSGVTQTPKHLITATGQRVTLRCSPRSGDLSVYWYQQSLDQGLQFLIQYYNGEERAKGNILERFSAQQFPDLHSELNLSSLELGDSALYFCASSVDLAGIMGELFFGEGSRLTVL.

This clone was recorded a few times. The chain links TRBV5-1 to TRBJ1-2; D is uncertain. The germline V gene encodes CDR1 SGHRS and CDR2 YFSETQ. V lost 1 base, J lost 1 base, and 8 bases lay in between. The CDR3 is 14 amino acids. The CDR3 DNA reads as TGCGCCAGCAGCTTGCCAGAGTATAACTATGGCTACACCTTC. This encodes CASSLPEYNYGYTF.

The V gene is TRBV5-4, the J gene TRBJ1-4; D might be TRBD1 (5 bases). The CDR3 is made up of 14 amino acids. V dropped 5 bases and J dropped 5 bases, with 13 bases sitting between them. From germline, CDR1 is SGHNT and CDR2 YYREEE (reference sequence). The CDR3 sequence: CASSPGARNEKLFF. CDR3 DNA: TGTGCCAGCAGTCCCGGGGCCCGAAATGAAAAACTGTTTTTT.

The V and J genes are TRBV5-4 and TRBJ2-6; no reliable D call. Trimming pared 4 bases from V and 0 bases from J, leaving 8 bases between. The CDR3 loop spans 15 amino acids. Germline CDR1 SGHNT, CDR2 YYREEE (reference sequence). The CDR3 nucleotides are TGTGCCAGCAGCCCCGACATCTCTGGGGCCAACGTCCTGACTTTC. Its translation: CASSPDISGANVLTF.

A word on this clone: A junction end diverges from the germline sequence, so it may reflect a read error. The chain has TRBV6-6 and TRBJ1-1; 7 nucleotides line up with TRBD1. The CDR3 has 11 amino acids. Germline CDR1 reads MNHNY; CDR2 reads SVGAGI (reference sequence). The CDR3 loop is CASSRDSNILF. The CDR3 region has the DNA TGTGCCAGCAGCCGGGACAGTAATATATTGTTT.

The V call is TRBV7-6, the J call TRBJ1-1; D is uncertain. V was trimmed by 2 bases and J by 1 base, leaving 11 bases between them. Looked up from germline, CDR1 is SGHVS and CDR2 is FNYEAQ. The CDR3 covers 15 residues. The CDR3 DNA reads as TGTGCCAGCAGCTTATCTCCGGGGAGGAACACTGAAGCTTTCTTT. Translated, it gives CASSLSPGRNTEAFF.

In its sample, this clone was seen a few times. The chain joins TRBV7-9 to TRBJ2-2; D not certain. Between the trimmed V and J ends, which lost 4 bases and 7 bases, there was a span of 13 bases. Germline V gene sequence: CDR1 SEHNR, CDR2 FQNEAQ (reference sequence). The CDR3 runs to 14 residues. This chain's CDR3 is CASSSTNGGGELFF. The CDR3 DNA is TGTGCCAGCAGCTCCACGAACGGTGGCGGGGAGCTGTTTTTT.

V usage is TRBV7-9 and J usage is TRBJ1-4; possible D gene TRBD1, 6 bases. CDR3 length: 13 residues. Germline lookup yields CDR1 SEHNR and CDR2 FQNEAQ (reference sequence). V was clipped by 7 bases and J by 8 bases, with 14 bases between them. CDR3 residues: CASTYGTLEKLFF. The DNA for the CDR3 is TGTGCCAGCACCTATGGGACACTAGAAAAACTGTTTTTT.

The chain is built from TRBV4-1 and TRBJ2-1, with 9 bases lining up with TRBD1. Germline trimming cut 1 base from V and 7 bases from J; bases unmatched to any gene: 8. The CDR3 spans 16 residues. The V gene's germline CDR1 is MGHRA and CDR2 YSYEKL. The CDR3 region has the DNA TGCGCCAGCAGCCAAGTTGGGACAGGGCCCGCTAATGAGCAGTTCTTC. Protein product: CASSQVGTGPANEQFF.

The rearrangement links TRBV28 to TRBJ2-2; D unclear. The ends were cut back, 6 bases at V and 7 bases at J, with 6 bases in the middle. From germline, CDR1 is MDHEN and CDR2 SYDVKM. The CDR3 has 11 amino acids. As DNA, the CDR3 is TGTGCCAGCAGCTTTGTCGGGGAGCTGTTTTTT. Amino acids: CASSFVGELFF.

This chain uses TRBV4-1 with TRBJ2-7; D gene uncertain. The V gene's germline CDR1 is MGHRA and CDR2 YSYEKL. The V and J ends lost 1 base and 3 bases respectively, with 4 bases between them. The CDR3 consists of 12 residues. The CDR3 DNA reads as TGCGCCAGCAGCCAAGGGATCTACGAGCAGTACTTC. Amino acid sequence: CASSQGIYEQYF.

V gene TRBV11-1 combines with J gene TRBJ2-1; 7 nucleotides match TRBD2. CDR3 length: 16 residues. Germline CDR1 and CDR2: SGHAT and FQDESV (reference sequence). Trimming removed 0 bases from V and 4 bases from J; junction bases left unmatched: 6. CDR3 loop: CASSLAKAGRYNEQFF. CDR3 DNA sequence: TGTGCCAGCAGCTTAGCAAAAGCGGGGAGGTACAATGAGCAGTTCTTC.

V and J are TRBV9 and TRBJ2-4, with a possible D match to TRBD2 (5 bases). The length of the CDR3 is 14 residues. Germline-derived CDR1 and CDR2 are SGDLS and YYNGEE. V lost 3 bases and J 5 bases, leaving 12 bases between the germline ends. The CDR3 reads CASSERPSQNIQYF. CDR3 bases: TGTGCCAGCAGCGAACGTCCTAGCCAAAACATTCAGTACTTC.

The chain recombines TRBV5-1 with TRBJ1-6; no definite D call. V was shortened by 5 bases and J by 1 base, with 4 bases between the two germline ends. There are 13 residues in the CDR3. Per the germline V gene, CDR1 is SGHRS and CDR2 is YFSETQ. As DNA, the CDR3 is TGCGCCAGCAGGTTGTCCTATAATTCACCCCTCCACTTT. As protein: CASRLSYNSPLHF.

The chain couples TRBV28 to TRBJ2-7; possibly TRBD1 or TRBD2 for D (5 bases each). The V end was cut by 5 bases, the J end by 3 bases, with 20 bases between. The length of the CDR3 is 16 residues. Per germline, CDR1 MDHEN and CDR2 SYDVKM. CDR3 region: CASSLLGTADFYEQYF. The DNA of the CDR3 is TGTGCCAGCAGTCTCCTCGGGACGGCGGATTTCTACGAGCAGTACTTC.

This chain connects TRBV7-8 to TRBJ2-3; D is ambiguous. V lost 5 bases and J 1 base, leaving 10 bases between the germline ends. This CDR3 has 14 amino acids. Germline V lookup: CDR1 SGHVS, CDR2 FQNEAQ. In DNA form, the CDR3 reads TGTGCCAGCAGCCGAGGCGGAGGCACAGATACGCAGTATTTT. Amino acid sequence: CASSRGGGTDTQYF.

The J gene is TRBJ1-1, the V gene TRBV5-6, with D possibly matching TRBD1 (5 bases). The CDR3 runs 16 residues. Between the trimmed V and J ends, which lost 4 bases and 5 bases, there was a span of 21 bases. The germline V gene encodes CDR1 SGHDT and CDR2 YYEEEE. CDR3 sequence reads: CASSPGPRGARTEAFF. Here the CDR3 DNA reads TGTGCCAGCAGCCCCGGGCCTCGAGGGGCGCGAACTGAAGCTTTCTTT.